This T cell receptor beta chain is from a study of sequential checkpoint blockade in melanoma. Study context: After both sequences, patients received maintenance nivolumab. DNA from 95 or so pretreatment tumor samples underwent TCRβ immunosequencing. Matched biopsies came pretreatment and at week 13 for approximately 20 patients.

Germline-derived CDR1 and CDR2 are MDHEN and SYDVKM. The CDR3 sequence is 13 residues long. V shed 3 bases and J shed 6 bases, with 12 bases lying between them. Indicated treatment: randomized to nivolumab then ipilimumab (arm A) or the reverse (arm B). Patients had received no earlier DNA-damaging chemotherapy. Here immunoSEQ multiplex PCR was the method, and the copy in TCRdb shows in-frame clones only, minus some. This table has approximately 790 clones, approximately 23% appearing once. The TCR was taken from a human donor with melanoma. The source was tumor tissue (inferred from file names), collected from a patient given nivolumab and ipilimumab in sequence. The chain joins TRBV28 to TRBJ2-7, with D perhaps matching TRBD1 (6 bases). The CDR3 loop reads CASSFRQASEQYF. In DNA form, the CDR3 reads TGTGCCAGCAGTTTTCGACAGGCCAGCGAGCAGTACTTC.